These 29 T cell receptor beta chains came from one sample sequenced in a study of Tregs in tolerant kidney transplant recipients. The data were produced by immunoSEQ multiplex PCR, yet TCRdb's version contains in-frame clones alone and is incomplete. The table records around 31,000 clones, 82% of them present only once. These receptors' antigens are unknown. Sample: Tregs from blood cultured with allogeneic cells. These receptors originate from a human donor in good health.

This clone was seen a single time. The chain links TRBV7-8 to TRBJ2-5; D possibly uses TRBD1 or TRBD2 (6 bases each). The CDR3 has 16 residues. Germline V CDR1 and CDR2: SGHVS, FQNEAQ. The V gene lost 4 bases and the J gene lost 7 bases, with 22 bases spanning the gap. Written as DNA, the CDR3 is TGTGCCAGCAGCTCCCAGGGGCAAACTAGCTTGGGGACCCAGTACTTC. This sequence encodes CASSSQGQTSLGTQYF.

This clone was seen just once. V usage is TRBV11-2 and J usage is TRBJ2-3, with 8 positions matching TRBD2. The J segment lost 5 bases and the V segment lost 8 bases, leaving 12 bases of the junction unmatched. The CDR3 has 15 amino acids. Germline loops: CDR1 SGHAT, CDR2 FQNNGV. This chain's CDR3 is CASALAGLLRDTQYF. CDR3 coding DNA: TGTGCCAGCGCCCTAGCGGGTCTACTGCGAGATACGCAGTATTTT.

The chain carries TRBV19 and TRBJ2-6; a weak D match, TRBD1 (6 bases). From germline, CDR1 is LNHDA and CDR2 SQIVND (reference sequence). V dropped 2 bases and J dropped 3 bases, with 11 bases sitting between them. The CDR3 runs 16 residues. The CDR3 sequence is CASSIFRGGGANVLTF. The CDR3 DNA reads as TGTGCCAGTAGTATATTCCGAGGGGGTGGGGCCAACGTCCTGACTTTC. The full variable domain, rest sourced from reference TRBV19 and TRBJ2-6, is DGGITQSPKYLFRKEGQNVTLSCEQNLNHDAMYWYRQDPGQGLRLIYYSQIVNDFQKGDIAEGYSVSREKKESFPLTVTSAQKNPTAFYLCASSIFRGGGANVLTFGAGSRLTVL.

The rearrangement joins TRBV18 to TRBJ2-7; either TRBD1 or TRBD2 may supply D (5 bases each). Germline assignment: CDR1 KGHSH and CDR2 LQKENI. The CDR3 totals 16 residues. Trimming pared 3 bases from V and 1 base from J, leaving 16 bases between. CDR3 sequence (DNA): TGTGCCAGCTCACCTACCGGGGCTGGAGCGTCCTACGAGCAGTACTTC. This translates into CASSPTGAGASYEQYF. The full variable domain, with the rest looked up from reference TRBV18 and TRBJ2-7, is NAGVMQNPRHLVRRRGQEARLRCSPMKGHSHVYWYRQLPEEGLKFMVYLQKENIIDESGMPKERFSAEFPKEGPSILRIQQVVRGDSAAYFCASSPTGAGASYEQYFGPGTRLTVT.

The J gene is TRBJ2-7, the V gene TRBV5-6; weak D call: TRBD1 (5 bases). Germline CDR1 and CDR2: SGHDT and YYEEEE. Deletions cut 1 base from V and 2 bases from J, with 7 bases between. This CDR3 has 13 amino acids. CDR3 residues: CASSLFRAYEQYF. The CDR3 DNA sequence: TGTGCCAGCAGCTTGTTCAGGGCCTACGAGCAGTACTTC.

V and J are TRBV4-3 and TRBJ1-2; D might be TRBD1 (6 bases). The CDR3 spans 17 residues. Germline V lookup: CDR1 LGHNA, CDR2 YSLEER. V lost 0 bases, J lost 8 bases, and 22 bases lay in between. The CDR3 DNA sequence: TGCGCCAGCAGCCAAGATCTTAGGCGGTCAAAAGGGGGAGGCTACACCTTC. Translated: CASSQDLRRSKGGGYTF.

The V gene is TRBV6-1, the J gene TRBJ2-7; perhaps TRBD1 as D (6 bases). V lost 0 bases and J 2 bases, leaving 11 bases between the germline ends. The length of the CDR3 is 15 residues. Germline loops: CDR1 MNHNS, CDR2 SASEGT. The CDR3 region is CASSEATRGTYEQYF. For the CDR3, the DNA is TGTGCCAGCAGTGAAGCGACCAGGGGTACCTACGAGCAGTACTTC.

The chain joins TRBV28 to TRBJ2-2, with D unclear. The CDR3 consists of 12 residues. Germline V CDR1 and CDR2: MDHEN, SYDVKM. V was cut by 2 bases and J by 5 bases, with 3 bases left in between. CDR3 loop: CASSLRTGELFF. CDR3 DNA sequence: TGTGCCAGCAGTTTAAGAACCGGGGAGCTGTTTTTT.

This chain connects TRBV18 to TRBJ1-2; no firm D call. V was shortened by 5 bases and J by 2 bases, with 3 bases between the two germline ends. The CDR3 sequence is 11 residues long. Germline-derived CDR1 and CDR2 are KGHSH and LQKENI. The CDR3 here is CASSSNYGYTF. Written as DNA, the CDR3 is TGTGCCAGCTCATCAAACTATGGCTACACCTTC.

The chain uses TRBV7-3 and TRBJ2-3; the D is unclear. Deletions cut 4 bases from V and 5 bases from J, with 4 bases between. The V gene's germline CDR1 is SGHTA and CDR2 FQGTGA. This CDR3 comprises 11 residues. The CDR3 loop is CASSYLDTQYF. CDR3 sequence (DNA): TGTGCCAGCAGCTACCTAGATACGCAGTATTTT. Variable domain in full (rest from reference TRBV7-3 and TRBJ2-3): GAGVSQTPSNKVTEKGKYVELRCDPISGHTALYWYRQSLGQGPEFLIYFQGTGAADDSGLPNDRFFAVRPEGSVSTLKIQRTERGDSAVYLCASSYLDTQYFGPGTRLTVL.

This clone was seen only a few times. This chain links TRBV28 with TRBJ1-2, with D perhaps TRBD1 (5 bases). The V gene's germline CDR1 is MDHEN and CDR2 SYDVKM. The CDR3 has 12 residues. V was clipped by 6 bases and J by 6 bases, with 11 bases between them. In nucleotides, the CDR3 is TGTGCCAGCAGAGAAGGGGTCCATGGCTACACCTTC. Its translation is CASREGVHGYTF.

This clone came up once. The chain links TRBV21-1 to TRBJ1-1. TRBV21-1 is classified as a pseudogene. The CDR3 is made up of 13 amino acids. CDR3 loop: CASSKGESREAFF. CDR3 nucleotides: TGTGCCAGCAGCAAAGGGGAGAGTCGGGAAGCTTTCTTT.

Comment on this clone: A read error may be the cause here, since a much bigger clone is one base away. V usage is TRBV7-9 and J usage is TRBJ2-1; no firm D call. Deletions cut 5 bases from V and 2 bases from J, with 1 base between. This CDR3 region has 11 residues. Germline V gives CDR1 SEHNR, CDR2 FQNEAQ (reference sequence). CDR3 sequence reads: CASSAYNEQFF. CDR3 in DNA: TGTGCCAGCAGCGCCTACAATGAGCAGTTCTTC.

As for this clone: A junction end diverges from the germline sequence, so it may reflect a read error. This rearrangement joins TRBV6-5 to TRBJ1-2; D remains unclear. This CDR3 has 12 residues. CDR1 MNHEY and CDR2 SVGAGI come from the germline V gene. CDR3 bases: TGTGCCAGCCTGGACGGACCTAGGCGACCCAGCTTC. Translating it yields CASLDGPRRPSF.

In this sample, this clone turned up a few times. The chain is built from TRBV4-1 and TRBJ2-3, with TRBD2 identical over 10 bases. The CDR3 consists of 17 residues. CDR1 is MGHRA and CDR2 is YSYEKL in the germline V gene. V trimming: 3 bases; J trimming: 2 bases; junction bases outside the gene matches: 8. The chain's CDR3 is CASSQDRTSGFTDTQYF. DNA for the CDR3: TGCGCCAGCAGCCAGGATCGGACTAGCGGATTCACAGATACGCAGTATTTT.

The rearrangement links TRBV4-2 to TRBJ2-4; no definite D call. Trimming stripped 0 bases from V and 1 base from J, with 13 bases between. CDR3 length: 17 amino acids. The germline V gene encodes CDR1 LGHNA and CDR2 YNFKEQ. The CDR3 region has the DNA TGTGCCAGCAGCCAAGATGCCATAGGTTTTGCCAAAAACATTCAGTACTTC. Translating gives CASSQDAIGFAKNIQYF.

In its sample, this clone was seen a few times. The gene calls are TRBV16 and TRBJ1-4; D uncertain. Trimming removed 4 bases at V and 4 bases at J, with 7 bases between. Germline assignment: CDR1 KGHSY and CDR2 FQNENV. The CDR3 sequence is 13 residues long. CDR3 in amino acids: CASSRGSNEKLFF. CDR3 bases: TGTGCCAGCAGCCGTGGCAGTAATGAAAAACTGTTTTTT.

This clone was counted a few times. The CDR3 DNA follows: TGTGCCAGCAAGTCCTACGAGCAGTACTTC. Translation gives CASKSYEQYF. The rearrangement joins TRBV21-1 to TRBJ2-7. TRBV21-1 is described as a pseudogene. The CDR3 totals 10 residues.

The chain carries TRBV6-1 and TRBJ1-2; 7 bases map to TRBD1. This CDR3 is 14 amino acids long. Per germline, CDR1 MNHNS and CDR2 SASEGT. With 5 bases clipped from V and 3 bases from J, the junction kept 6 bases outside the gene matches. DNA for the CDR3: TGTGCCAGCAGTAGACAGGGCACCGACTATGGCTACACCTTC. Translation: CASSRQGTDYGYTF.

The J gene is TRBJ1-2, the V gene TRBV6-1; D is ambiguous. The germline CDR1 and CDR2 sequences are MNHNS and SASEGT. The V end was cut by 2 bases, the J end by 6 bases, with 10 bases between. The CDR3 totals 13 residues. The DNA for the CDR3 is TGTGCCAGCAGTGAATTAGGGAAGGATGGCTACACCTTC. Amino acids: CASSELGKDGYTF.

The chain uses TRBV19 and TRBJ2-3; D unclear. The CDR3 consists of 13 residues. Germline V gene sequence: CDR1 LNHDA, CDR2 SQIVND (reference sequence). Trimming shortened V by 8 bases and J by 1 base, and 10 bases separated the two germline ends. In nucleotides, the CDR3 is TGTGCCAGTCAGTCAAGGGGCACAGATACGCAGTATTTT. It translates to CASQSRGTDTQYF.

This chain connects TRBV27 to TRBJ2-1; 12 bases line up with TRBD2. Germline CDR1 reads MNHEY; CDR2 reads SMNVEV (reference sequence). The CDR3 covers 17 residues. Trimming took 6 bases from V and 6 from J; bases not matched to a gene: 12. CDR3 coding DNA: TGTGCCAGCAGCCCCGGGACTAGCGGGTCCATCGGCAATGAGCAGTTCTTC. Translation: CASSPGTSGSIGNEQFF.

The V call is TRBV28, the J call TRBJ1-1; no firm D call. The ends were cut back, 5 bases at V and 10 bases at J, with 11 bases in the middle. The V gene's germline CDR1 is MDHEN and CDR2 SYDVKM. This CDR3 comprises 11 residues. CDR3 sequence: CASSTPLAAFF. The CDR3 DNA sequence: TGTGCCAGCAGTACACCGCTTGCAGCTTTCTTT.

This chain connects TRBV5-1 to TRBJ2-5; 10 nucleotides agree with TRBD1. Trimming at V came to 7 bases and at J to 5 bases, leaving 8 bases not matched to a gene. This CDR3 has 14 amino acids. Germline V gene lookup returns CDR1 SGHRS and CDR2 YFSETQ. The CDR3 DNA reads TGCGCCAGCTACTCGACAGGGGGCGGTGAGACCCAGTACTTC. Translating gives CASYSTGGGETQYF.

The chain has TRBV2 and TRBJ2-2; no firm D call. Germline loops: CDR1 SNHLY, CDR2 FYNNEI. Deletions cut 7 bases from V and 7 bases from J, with 10 bases between. CDR3 length: 12 amino acids. CDR3: CASKSDDGELFF. CDR3 sequence (DNA): TGTGCCAGCAAGTCAGATGACGGGGAGCTGTTTTTT.

The rearrangement joins TRBV5-1 to TRBJ2-7; D might be TRBD2 (5 bases). Germline V lookup: CDR1 SGHRS, CDR2 YFSETQ. The CDR3 spans 14 residues. V was shortened by 3 bases and J by 2 bases, with 12 bases between the two germline ends. The CDR3 here is CASSSAPGTYEQYF. DNA of the CDR3: TGCGCCAGCAGCTCCGCACCCGGGACCTACGAGCAGTACTTC.

CDR3 residues: CASSLGLSGANVLTF. For the CDR3, the DNA is TGTGCCAGCAGCTTAGGACTCTCTGGGGCCAACGTCCTGACTTTC. This chain connects TRBV7-9 to TRBJ2-6; D is uncertain. The germline gives CDR1 SEHNR, CDR2 FQNEAQ (reference sequence). The V and J ends lost 1 base and 0 bases respectively, with 4 bases between them. CDR3 length: 15 amino acids.

The chain uses TRBV15 and TRBJ2-2, with D perhaps TRBD2 (6 bases). The CDR3 has 15 residues. V was shortened by 0 bases and J by 4 bases, with 9 bases between the two germline ends. From germline, CDR1 is LNHNV and CDR2 YYDKDF (reference sequence). CDR3 DNA sequence: TGTGCCACCAGCAGAGATCGGGACTCCACCGGGGAGCTGTTTTTT. Its translation: CATSRDRDSTGELFF.

The chain has TRBV12-5 and TRBJ2-5; D may be TRBD1 (6 bases). The CDR3 covers 16 residues. Per the germline V gene, CDR1 is LGHNT and CDR2 is FRNRAP. V was trimmed by 0 bases and J by 1 base, leaving 12 bases between them. The CDR3 reads CASGLVQGHPQETQYF. The CDR3 region has the DNA TGTGCTAGTGGTTTGGTGCAGGGGCACCCCCAAGAGACCCAGTACTTC. Variable domain in full (rest from reference TRBV12-5 and TRBJ2-5): DARVTQTPRHKVTEMGQEVTMRCQPILGHNTVFWYRQTMMQGLELLAYFRNRAPLDDSGMPKDRFSAEMPDATLATLKIQPSEPRDSAVYFCASGLVQGHPQETQYFGPGTRLLVL.